This T cell receptor beta chain was recorded in a study of T cells in Graves' hyperthyroidism and ophthalmopathy. Stable Graves' hyperthyroidism denoted no ophthalmopathy progression over 18 months. Uncontrolled infection, other autoimmune disease, pregnancy or lactation led to exclusion. Fresh peripheral blood, under 11 ml, yielded the PBMCs. V dropped 2 bases and J dropped 4 bases, with 11 bases sitting between them. This CDR3 contains 14 residues. CDR1 and CDR2 from the germline V gene are LGHDT and YNNKEL (reference sequence). The investigators amplified TCR beta CDR3 regions from RNA transcripts. An initial round of RT-PCR targeting the TCR CDR3 relied on the HTBI primer set. In TCRdb, the multiplex PCR reads were re-called with MiXCR into one record per CDR3 protein. The sample lists 650,000 to 700,000 distinct CDR3 sequences; around 15% were seen once. In this sample, this clonotype turned up a few times.

Specimen: blood. The TCR originated in a man aged 50-60 years with Graves' hyperthyroidism. The V and J genes are TRBV3-1 and TRBJ1-2; tentatively, D is TRBD1 (5 bases). CDR3 nucleotide sequence: TGTGCCAGCAGCCAATCTTCACAGGCCTATGGCTACACCTTC. Translated: CASSQSSQAYGYTF.